This passage covers 3 T cell receptor beta chains from one sample sequenced in a study of regulatory T cells in long-lasting Graves disease. According to the study, TCR beta libraries were built with iRepertoire HTBI primers and CDR3-region Arm-PCR. TCRdb processed the multiplex PCR reads anew with MiXCR; each CDR3 protein has one entry. The profile covers approximately 350,000 distinct CDR3 sequences, with more than 20% appearing a single time and around 30% taken by the ten largest. Indicated time point: persistent/refractory GD, antithyroid drugs over 5 years with positive TRAb. Generation of the TCR library employed RNA extracted from PBMCs. The sequencing used peripheral blood mononuclear cells (PBMCs), collected when the disease was refractory, from a patient treated with antithyroid drugs. The receptors originated from a woman aged 40 to 50 with Graves disease.

This clonotype came up many times. V is TRBV28 and J is TRBJ2-5; D possibly corresponds to TRBD1 (5 bases). The V and J ends lost 4 bases and 2 bases respectively, with 14 bases between them. The CDR3 spans 15 residues. Germline CDR1 reads MDHEN; CDR2 reads SYDVKM. The CDR3 is CASSSQQDLQETQYF. CDR3 DNA sequence: TGTGCCAGCAGTTCTCAACAGGACCTTCAAGAGACCCAGTACTTC.

DNA of the CDR3: TGCGCCAGCAGCTTGGCTGGACAGGGGTACAATGAGCAGTTCTTC. Translating it yields CASSLAGQGYNEQFF. The J gene is TRBJ2-1, the V gene TRBV5-1; 9 positions match TRBD1. This CDR3 is built from 15 residues. With 0 bases clipped from V and 4 bases from J, the junction kept 2 bases outside the gene matches. Germline V gene sequence: CDR1 SGHRS, CDR2 YFSETQ.

At least ten counts were recorded for this clonotype. V and J are TRBV2 and TRBJ2-7, with D unresolved. V was trimmed by 1 base and J by 4 bases, leaving 14 bases between them. The CDR3 is 15 residues long. CDR1 is SNHLY and CDR2 is FYNNEI in the germline V gene. CDR3 nucleotide sequence: TGTGCCAGCAGTGAAGACGGTGCCCTTCCTTACGAGCAGTACTTC. Protein: CASSEDGALPYEQYF.